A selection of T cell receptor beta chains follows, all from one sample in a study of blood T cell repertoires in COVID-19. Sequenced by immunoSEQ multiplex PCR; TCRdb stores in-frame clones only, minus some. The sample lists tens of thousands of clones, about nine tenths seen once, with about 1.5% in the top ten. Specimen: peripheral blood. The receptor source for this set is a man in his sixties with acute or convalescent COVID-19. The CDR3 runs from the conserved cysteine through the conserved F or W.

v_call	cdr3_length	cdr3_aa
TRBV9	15	CASSATGEANSPLHF
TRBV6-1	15	CASSEYGQGSYGYTF
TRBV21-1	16	CASSSTLPSQADTQYF
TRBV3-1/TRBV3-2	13	CASSRGHQQGYTF
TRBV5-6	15	CASSLGTGLNEKLFF
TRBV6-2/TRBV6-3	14	CASSYGGPTYEQYF
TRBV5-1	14	CASSLGGVGSPLHF
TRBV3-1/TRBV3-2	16	CASSQGDRGSNSPLHF
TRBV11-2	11	CASSSFYGYTF
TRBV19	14	CASSRQGDYNEQFF